The source of this T cell receptor (beta chain) is a study of T cells in Graves' hyperthyroidism and ophthalmopathy. On this clonotype itself: One end of the junction fails to match germline, which may point to a read error.

Per the germline V gene, CDR1 is SEHNR and CDR2 is FQNEAQ (reference sequence). This CDR3 contains 14 residues. Diagnosis rested on symptoms, serum thyroxine and TRAb, thyroid ultrasound, and orbital computed tomography. The TCR beta CDR3 regions underwent amplification using RNA transcripts as the source. Researchers ran a first-round RT-PCR on the TCR CDR3 using the HTBI primer set. TCRdb reanalysed the multiplex PCR reads using MiXCR and keeps one entry per CDR3 protein. Of hundreds of thousands of distinct CDR3 sequences in the sample, about 45% were seen once. The chain has TRBV7-9 and TRBJ1-1; no reliable D call. The sequenced sample was peripheral blood or thyroid tissue (not recorded which). The sequence was obtained from an adult man with Graves' disease, either hyperthyroidism or ophthalmopathy (not recorded which). CDR3 bases: TGCGCCAGCAGCACCGGGGAGGAGAGCACTGAAGCTTTCTTT. Translated, it gives CASSTGEESTEAFF.